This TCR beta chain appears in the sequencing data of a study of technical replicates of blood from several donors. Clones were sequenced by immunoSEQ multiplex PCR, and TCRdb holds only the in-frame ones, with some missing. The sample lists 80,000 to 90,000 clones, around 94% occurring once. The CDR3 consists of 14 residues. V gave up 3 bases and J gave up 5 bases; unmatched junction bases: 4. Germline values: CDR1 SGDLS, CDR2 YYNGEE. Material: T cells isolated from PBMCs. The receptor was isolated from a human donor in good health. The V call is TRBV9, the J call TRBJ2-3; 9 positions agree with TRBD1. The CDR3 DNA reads TGTGCCAGCAGCGGGACAGGGGCCCGAGATACGCAGTATTTT. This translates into CASSGTGARDTQYF.